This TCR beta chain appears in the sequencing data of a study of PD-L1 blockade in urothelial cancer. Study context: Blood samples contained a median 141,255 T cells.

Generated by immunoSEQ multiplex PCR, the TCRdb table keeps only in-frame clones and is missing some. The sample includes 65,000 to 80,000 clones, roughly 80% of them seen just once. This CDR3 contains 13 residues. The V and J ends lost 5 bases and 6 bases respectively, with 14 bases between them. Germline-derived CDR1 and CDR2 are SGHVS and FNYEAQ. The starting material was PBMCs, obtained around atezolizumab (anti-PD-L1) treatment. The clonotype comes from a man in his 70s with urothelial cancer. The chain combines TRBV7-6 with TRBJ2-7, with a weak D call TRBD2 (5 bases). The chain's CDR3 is CASSQGLMGEQYF. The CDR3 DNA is TGTGCCAGCAGCCAAGGACTGATGGGCGAGCAGTACTTC. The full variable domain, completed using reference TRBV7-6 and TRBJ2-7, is GAGVSQSPRYKVTKRGQDVALRCDPISGHVSLYWYRQALGQGPEFLTYFNYEAQQDKSGLPNDRFSAERPEGSISTLTIQRTEQRDSAMYRCASSQGLMGEQYFGPGTRLTVT.